This T cell receptor (beta chain) originates from a study of Tregs in tolerant kidney transplant recipients. This clone was observed a few times. The antigen is undetermined. After removal of 1 base from V and 13 bases from J, the junction contained 7 bases not matched to a gene. Germline CDR1 reads MGHRA; CDR2 reads YSYEKL. The length of the CDR3 is 13 residues. Study-wide results and limits: Donor-specific Treg expansion exceeded global Treg expansion in tolerant patients, suggesting antigen drive.

Generated by immunoSEQ multiplex PCR, the TCRdb table keeps only in-frame clones and is missing some. The sample has about 66,000 clones; roughly 90% are singletons. The sample consisted of CD8+ T cells from blood, taken before the transplant. This TCR was recovered from a human donor who received a combined kidney and bone marrow transplant. The V call is TRBV4-1, the J call TRBJ1-2; 9 bases are a match to TRBD1. In nucleotides, the CDR3 is TGCGCCAGCAGCCAAGCCTCGGGACAGGGTGTCACCTTC. Residues: CASSQASGQGVTF.